This TCR beta chain was sequenced for a study of cytomegalovirus exposure and HLA in healthy donors. This CDR3 region has 15 residues. V was pared by 0 bases and J by 3 bases, with 4 bases of the junction left unmatched. Per germline, CDR1 MGHRA and CDR2 YSYEKL. As for this clone: What it binds is not known.

Produced via immunoSEQ multiplex PCR; TCRdb's table is partial and in-frame only. The table includes some 100,000 clones, 88% detected once. The study's findings and limits: Altogether, about 160 TCR beta chains were recorded as cytomegalovirus-associated. Most TCR sequences were rare, but some public TCRs occurred in many donors. That first-cohort TCR clusters tended to co-occur in the approximately 110 validation repertoires was found in a later analysis.

The sequenced material came from PBMCs. The chain employs TRBV4-1 and TRBJ2-7; 8 positions agree with TRBD2. This sequence originates from a woman between 18 and 29 years old in good health and CMV-seronegative. The CDR3 DNA reads as TGCGCCAGCAGCCAAGACGGGGGGGATGACTACGAGCAGTACTTC. Translating gives CASSQDGGDDYEQYF.